A selection of T cell receptor beta chains follows, all from one sample in a study of blood T cells in healthy people across ages. TCRdb passed the 5' RACE reads through MiXCR, listing each CDR3 protein once. The table lists roughly 900,000 distinct CDR3 sequences, 45% to 50% of them singletons. The sequencing input was blood. These receptors all stem from a man aged 25-40 years in good health. Each CDR3 is given with its conserved first and last residue. Fields, in order: J gene, V gene, D gene, CDR3 length, clone size, CDR3 protein, CDR3 DNA. D genes are given only for firm matches. Some rows mark clone size as missing; the rest say once, few, many or name a class of expanded clone.

TRBJ2-7 TRBV29-1 - 13 - CSVVLDSSYEQYF TGCAGCGTTGTATTGGACAGCTCCTACGAGCAGTACTTC
TRBJ1-6 TRBV3-1 - 15 - CASSQDLYSDSPLHF TGTGCCAGCAGCCAAGATCTGTACAGCGATTCACCCCTCCACTTT
TRBJ2-3 TRBV6-1 TRBD2 18 few CASRGLAGGQSPTDTQYF TGTGCCAGCAGGGGACTAGCGGGGGGTCAAAGCCCCACAGATACGCAGTATTTT
TRBJ2-7 TRBV7-2 - 13 - CASSSYRESTQYF TGTGCCAGCAGCTCATATAGGGAGTCTACCCAGTACTTC
TRBJ2-7 TRBV7-2 TRBD1 15 few CASSFPGQGVWEQYF TGTGCCAGCAGCTTTCCGGGACAGGGGGTTTGGGAGCAGTACTTC
TRBJ1-2 TRBV9 - 13 few CASSVDGRSGYTF TGTGCCAGCAGCGTGGATGGACGATCTGGCTACACCTTC
TRBJ1-2 TRBV20-1 - 16 - CSARDIAGAGGYGYTF TGCAGTGCTAGAGATATCGCAGGGGCGGGCGGCTATGGCTACACCTTC
TRBJ2-3 TRBV11-1 TRBD2 22 - CASSRTHSTSGGALSSTDTQYF TGTGCCAGCAGCCGCACCCATTCGACTAGCGGGGGGGCCTTGTCTAGCACAGATACGCAGTATTTT
TRBJ1-1 TRBV12-3/TRBV12-4 - 14 - CASSLAGRQTEAFF TGTGCCAGCAGTTTAGCCGGGAGGCAGACTGAAGCTTTCTTT
TRBJ1-1 TRBV6-5 - 12 few CASSRDLLEAFF TGTGCCAGCAGTCGCGACCTCCTTGAAGCTTTCTTT
TRBJ2-7 TRBV9 TRBD2 15 - CASSVMGAGGSEQYF TGTGCCAGCAGCGTAATGGGAGCGGGGGGTTCCGAGCAGTACTTC
TRBJ2-1 TRBV6-1 - 15 many CASSEAPGYYNEQFF TGTGCCAGCAGTGAAGCTCCGGGTTACTACAATGAGCAGTTCTTC
TRBJ2-2 TRBV28 - 11 many CASSFTGELFF TGTGCCAGCAGTTTCACCGGGGAGCTGTTTTTT
TRBJ2-1 TRBV6-2/TRBV6-3 - 13 - CASGVSGYNEQFF TGTGCCAGCGGGGTGAGCGGCTACAATGAGCAGTTCTTC
TRBJ2-6 TRBV29-1 - 16 - CSVVGGADPGANVLTF TGCAGCGTTGTAGGTGGGGCGGATCCTGGGGCCAACGTCCTGACTTTC
TRBJ1-3 TRBV12-3/TRBV12-4 - 13 - CASSAFSGNTIYF TGTGCCAGCAGTGCGTTCTCCGGAAACACCATATATTTT
TRBJ2-7 TRBV2 TRBD1 12 - CASRAGTVKQYF TGTGCCAGCAGGGCAGGGACAGTAAAGCAGTACTTC
TRBJ2-1 TRBV16 - 16 once CASSPKVSSSYNEQFF TGTGCCAGCAGCCCGAAGGTATCGAGCTCCTACAATGAGCAGTTCTTC
TRBJ1-1 TRBV29-1 TRBD1 13 many CSAEGQLNTEAFF TGCAGCGCCGAGGGACAGCTCAACACTGAAGCTTTCTTT
TRBJ2-5 TRBV5-1 - 17 few CASSLAKGPTFQETQYF TGCGCCAGCAGCTTGGCTAAGGGGCCAACCTTTCAAGAGACCCAGTACTTC
TRBJ2-1 TRBV4-1 TRBD2 14 - CASSLREGADEQFF TGCGCCAGCAGCCTACGGGAGGGCGCCGATGAGCAGTTCTTC
TRBJ2-3 TRBV3-1 TRBD2 15 many CASSPLAGGADTQYF TGTGCCAGCAGCCCATTAGCGGGGGGAGCCGATACGCAGTATTTT
TRBJ1-2 TRBV4-2 TRBD1 15 - CASSPTGQGAGGYTF TGTGCCAGCAGCCCGACGGGACAGGGGGCTGGTGGCTACACCTTC
TRBJ2-3 TRBV4-1 TRBD2 14 - CATRLAEHTDTQYF TGCGCCACAAGACTAGCGGAACACACAGATACGCAGTATTTT
TRBJ2-7 TRBV11-2 - 14 - CASSPGSLVYEQYF TGTGCCAGCAGCCCGGGCAGTCTCGTCTACGAGCAGTACTTC
TRBJ2-3 TRBV29-1 - 18 - CSVEDPFAGGLTADTQYF TGCAGCGTTGAAGATCCTTTCGCCGGGGGGCTTACCGCAGATACGCAGTATTTT
TRBJ2-7 TRBV11-3 - 12 few CASSLDPSLQYF TGTGCCAGCAGCTTAGATCCCAGCCTTCAGTACTTC
TRBJ2-5 TRBV20-1 TRBD1 13 many CSARDREWETQYF TGCAGTGCTAGGGACAGGGAGTGGGAGACCCAGTACTTC
TRBJ2-5 TRBV4-1 TRBD2 15 - CASSQGTTSQETQYF TGCGCCAGCAGCCAGGGGACTACCTCTCAAGAGACCCAGTACTTC
TRBJ2-7 TRBV29-1 TRBD1 14 - CSVDGQGEGNEQYF TGCAGCGTTGACGGACAGGGGGAAGGGAACGAGCAGTACTTC
TRBJ1-5 TRBV3-1 - 15 few CASSQDLGGGQPQHF TGTGCCAGCAGCCAAGATCTGGGGGGGGGTCAGCCCCAGCATTTT
TRBJ2-7 TRBV28 TRBD1 15 - CASSGGQGHVYEQYF TGTGCCAGCAGTGGGGGACAGGGGCATGTCTACGAGCAGTACTTC
TRBJ2-2 TRBV29-1 - 14 - CSVEDPPNTGELFF TGCAGCGTTGAAGATCCCCCTAACACCGGGGAGCTGTTTTTT
TRBJ2-7 TRBV7-2 TRBD1 15 few CASSSRTGGRNEQYF TGTGCCAGCAGCTCCCGGACAGGAGGCCGCAACGAGCAGTACTTC
TRBJ2-1 TRBV10-3 - 14 - CAISAGGELETQFF TGTGCCATCAGTGCGGGGGGCGAATTAGAGACCCAGTTCTTC
TRBJ2-7 TRBV6-5 - 14 once CASSLTGIDYEQYF TGTGCCAGCAGTTTGACCGGGATAGACTACGAGCAGTACTTC
TRBJ2-4 TRBV11-3 TRBD2 16 - CASSRTSGSSKNIQYF TGTGCCAGCAGCCGGACTAGCGGGTCATCCAAAAACATTCAGTACTTC
TRBJ1-1 TRBV5-1 - 17 - CASSLDTPTVMNTEAFF TGCGCCAGCAGTCTCGACACCCCGACGGTTATGAACACTGAAGCTTTCTTT
TRBJ2-3 TRBV29-1 TRBD1 15 few CSVEADRGGADTQYF TGCAGCGTTGAGGCCGACAGGGGAGGTGCAGATACGCAGTATTTT
TRBJ2-7 TRBV2 TRBD1 14 - CASNSGQGSYEQYF TGTGCCAGTAACTCGGGACAGGGATCCTACGAGCAGTACTTC
TRBJ1-2 TRBV20-1 TRBD1 12 few CSAQGQGEGYTF TGCAGTGCCCAAGGACAGGGAGAGGGCTACACCTTC
TRBJ1-6 TRBV28 TRBD1 14 - CASVMGQRLSPLHF TGTGCCAGCGTAATGGGACAGCGACTTTCACCCCTCCACTTT
TRBJ2-7 TRBV5-1 - 14 few CASSLGVREYEQYF TGCGCCAGCAGCTTGGGGGTTCGGGAGTACGAGCAGTACTTC